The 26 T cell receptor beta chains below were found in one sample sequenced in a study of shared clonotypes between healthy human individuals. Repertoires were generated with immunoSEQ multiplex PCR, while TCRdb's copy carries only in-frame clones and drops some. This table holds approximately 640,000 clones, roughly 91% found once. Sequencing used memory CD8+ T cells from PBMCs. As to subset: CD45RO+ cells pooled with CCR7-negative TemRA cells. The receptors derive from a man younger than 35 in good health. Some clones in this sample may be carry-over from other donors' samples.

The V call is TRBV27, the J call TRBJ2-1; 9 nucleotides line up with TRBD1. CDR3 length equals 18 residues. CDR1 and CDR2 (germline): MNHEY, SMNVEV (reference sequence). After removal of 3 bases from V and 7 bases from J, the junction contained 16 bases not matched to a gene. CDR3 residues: CASSLLPTGGAQGNEQFF. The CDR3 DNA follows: TGTGCCAGCAGTTTGCTGCCCACAGGGGGCGCTCAGGGAAATGAGCAGTTCTTC.

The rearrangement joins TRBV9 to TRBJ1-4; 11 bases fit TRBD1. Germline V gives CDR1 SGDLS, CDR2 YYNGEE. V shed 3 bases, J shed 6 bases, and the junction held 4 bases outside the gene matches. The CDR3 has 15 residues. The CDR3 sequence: CASSDGTGGDEKLFF. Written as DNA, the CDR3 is TGTGCCAGCAGCGACGGGACAGGGGGGGATGAAAAACTGTTTTTT.

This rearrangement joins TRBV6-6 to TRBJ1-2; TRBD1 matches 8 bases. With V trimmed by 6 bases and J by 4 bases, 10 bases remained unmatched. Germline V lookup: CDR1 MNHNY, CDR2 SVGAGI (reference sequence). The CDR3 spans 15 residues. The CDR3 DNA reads TGTGCCAGCAGCCCGGACAGGGATCCCCTCTATGGCTACACCTTC. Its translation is CASSPDRDPLYGYTF.

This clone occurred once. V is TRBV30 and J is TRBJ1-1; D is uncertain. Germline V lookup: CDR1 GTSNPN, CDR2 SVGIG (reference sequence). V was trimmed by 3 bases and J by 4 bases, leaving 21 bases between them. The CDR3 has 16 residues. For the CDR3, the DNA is TGTGCCTGGAGCGATCCGGGTTACACACGCGGCACTGAAGCTTTCTTT. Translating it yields CAWSDPGYTRGTEAFF.

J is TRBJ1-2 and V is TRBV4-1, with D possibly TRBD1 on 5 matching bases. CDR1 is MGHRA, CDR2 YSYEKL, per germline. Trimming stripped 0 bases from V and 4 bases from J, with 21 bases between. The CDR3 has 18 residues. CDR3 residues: CASSQDSTGRDRSYGYTF. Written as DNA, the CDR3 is TGCGCCAGCAGCCAAGATAGCACGGGACGGGACCGCTCCTATGGCTACACCTTC.

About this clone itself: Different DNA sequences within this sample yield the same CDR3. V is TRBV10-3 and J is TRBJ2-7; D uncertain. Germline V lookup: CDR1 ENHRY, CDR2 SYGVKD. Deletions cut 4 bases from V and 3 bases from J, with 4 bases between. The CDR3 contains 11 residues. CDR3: CAISVGYEQYF. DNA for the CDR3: TGTGCCATCAGTGTAGGCTACGAGCAGTACTTC.

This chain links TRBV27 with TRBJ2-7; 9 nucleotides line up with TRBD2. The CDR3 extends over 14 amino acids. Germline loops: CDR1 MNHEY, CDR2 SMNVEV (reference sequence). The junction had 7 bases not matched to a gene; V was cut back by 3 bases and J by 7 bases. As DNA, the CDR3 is TGTGCCAGCAGTTTTAGCGGGGGAGTTGGGGAGCAGTACTTC. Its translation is CASSFSGGVGEQYF.

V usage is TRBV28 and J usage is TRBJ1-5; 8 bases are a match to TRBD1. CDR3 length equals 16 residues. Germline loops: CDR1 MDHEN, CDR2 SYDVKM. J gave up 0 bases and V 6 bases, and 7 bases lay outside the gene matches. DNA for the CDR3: TGTGCCAGCAGCCCCGGACAGGGATATAGCAATCAGCCCCAGCATTTT. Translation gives CASSPGQGYSNQPQHF.

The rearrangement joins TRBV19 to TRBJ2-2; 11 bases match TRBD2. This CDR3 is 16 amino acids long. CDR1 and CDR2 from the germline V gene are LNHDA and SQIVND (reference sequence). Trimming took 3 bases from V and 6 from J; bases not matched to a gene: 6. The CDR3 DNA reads TGTGCCAGTAGTATTTCACTAGCGGGAGTCCCCGGGGAGCTGTTTTTT. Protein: CASSISLAGVPGELFF.

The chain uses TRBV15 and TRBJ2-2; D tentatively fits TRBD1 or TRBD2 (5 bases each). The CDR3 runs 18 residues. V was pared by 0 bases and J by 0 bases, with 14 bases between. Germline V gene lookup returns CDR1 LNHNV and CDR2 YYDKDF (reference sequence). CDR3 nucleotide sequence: TGTGCCACCAGCAGAGACCGGGACCAAACCCCGAACACCGGGGAGCTGTTTTTT. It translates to CATSRDRDQTPNTGELFF.

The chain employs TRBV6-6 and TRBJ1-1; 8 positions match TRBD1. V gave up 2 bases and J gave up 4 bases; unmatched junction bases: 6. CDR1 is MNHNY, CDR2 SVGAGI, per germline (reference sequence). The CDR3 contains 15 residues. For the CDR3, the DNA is TGTGCCAGCAGTTACCCAACAGGGGGTATCACTGAAGCTTTCTTT. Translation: CASSYPTGGITEAFF.

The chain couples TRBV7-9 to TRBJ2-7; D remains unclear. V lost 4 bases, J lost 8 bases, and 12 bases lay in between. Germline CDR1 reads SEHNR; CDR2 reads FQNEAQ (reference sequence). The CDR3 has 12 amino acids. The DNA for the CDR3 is TGTGCCAGCAGCTCAGGCTCCAAGCAGCAGTACTTC. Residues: CASSSGSKQQYF.

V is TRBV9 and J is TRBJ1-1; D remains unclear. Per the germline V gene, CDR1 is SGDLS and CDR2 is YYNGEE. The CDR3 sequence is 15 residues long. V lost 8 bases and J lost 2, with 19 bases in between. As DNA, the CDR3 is TGTGCCAGACCACGAAATTCGCGGGAAAACACTGAAGCTTTCTTT. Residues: CARPRNSRENTEAFF.

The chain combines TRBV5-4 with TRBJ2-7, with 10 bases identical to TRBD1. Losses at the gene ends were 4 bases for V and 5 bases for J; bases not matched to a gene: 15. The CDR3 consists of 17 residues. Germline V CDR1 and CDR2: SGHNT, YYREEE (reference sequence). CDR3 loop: CASSPAPGQGTLNEQYF. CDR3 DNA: TGTGCCAGCAGCCCGGCGCCGGGACAGGGGACATTGAACGAGCAGTACTTC.

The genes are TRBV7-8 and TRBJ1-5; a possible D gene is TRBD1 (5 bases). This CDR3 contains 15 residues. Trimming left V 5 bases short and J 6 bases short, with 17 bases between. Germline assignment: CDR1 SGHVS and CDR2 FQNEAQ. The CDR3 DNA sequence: TGTGCCAGCAGCCCACTTCAGGGTCAGGGTCAGCCCCAGCATTTT. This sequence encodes CASSPLQGQGQPQHF.

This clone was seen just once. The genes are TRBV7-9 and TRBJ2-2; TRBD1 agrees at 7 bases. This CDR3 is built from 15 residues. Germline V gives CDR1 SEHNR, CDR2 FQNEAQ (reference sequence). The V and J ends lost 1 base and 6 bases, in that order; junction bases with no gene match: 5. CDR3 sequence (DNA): TGTGCCAGCAGCTTAGAGACAGGGTTGGCCGGGGAGCTGTTTTTT. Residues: CASSLETGLAGELFF.

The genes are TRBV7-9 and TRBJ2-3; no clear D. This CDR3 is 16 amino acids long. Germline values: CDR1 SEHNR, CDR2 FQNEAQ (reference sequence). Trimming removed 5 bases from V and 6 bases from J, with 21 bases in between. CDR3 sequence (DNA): TGTGCCAGCAGCCGAAGCGAAGACCCCTCAGGCGATACGCAGTATTTT. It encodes CASSRSEDPSGDTQYF.

Written as DNA, the CDR3 is TGTGCCAGCAGCCCACGGCGGCTAGCGGAGTATAACACCGGGGAGCTGTTTTTT. Protein sequence: CASSPRRLAEYNTGELFF. V gene TRBV7-9 combines with J gene TRBJ2-2, with 7 bases fitting TRBD2. CDR3 length: 18 residues. V lost 5 bases, J lost 2 bases, and 14 bases stayed unmatched. CDR1 is SEHNR and CDR2 is FQNEAQ in the germline V gene (reference sequence).

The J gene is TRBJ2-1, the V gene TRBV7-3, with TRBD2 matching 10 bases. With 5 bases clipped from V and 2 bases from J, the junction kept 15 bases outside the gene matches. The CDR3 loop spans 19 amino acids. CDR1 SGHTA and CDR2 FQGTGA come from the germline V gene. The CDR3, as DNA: TGTGCCAGCAGCGTAGTGCCTAGCGGGAGTCTCGGCACCTACAATGAGCAGTTCTTC. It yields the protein CASSVVPSGSLGTYNEQFF.

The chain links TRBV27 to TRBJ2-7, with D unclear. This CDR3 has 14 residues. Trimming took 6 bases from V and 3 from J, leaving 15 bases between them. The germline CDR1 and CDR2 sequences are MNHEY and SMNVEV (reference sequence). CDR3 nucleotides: TGTGCCAGCAGCCCTCGGGCCTCTGACTACGAGCAGTACTTC. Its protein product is CASSPRASDYEQYF.

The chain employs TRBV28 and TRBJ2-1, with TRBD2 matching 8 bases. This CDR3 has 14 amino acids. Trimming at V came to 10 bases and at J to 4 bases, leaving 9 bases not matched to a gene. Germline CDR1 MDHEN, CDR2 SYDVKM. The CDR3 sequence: CATRTAGAYNEQFF. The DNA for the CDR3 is TGTGCCACCAGGACAGCGGGGGCTTACAATGAGCAGTTCTTC.

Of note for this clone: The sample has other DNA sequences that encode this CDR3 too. The CDR3 DNA reads as TGTGCCAGCAGCTTACCCGGCCTAAACAATGAGCAGTTCTTC. It translates to CASSLPGLNNEQFF. V is TRBV7-9 and J is TRBJ2-1; D remains unclear. V was trimmed by 2 bases and J by 5 bases, leaving 10 bases between them. In germline, CDR1 is SEHNR, CDR2 FQNEAQ (reference sequence). There are 14 residues in the CDR3.

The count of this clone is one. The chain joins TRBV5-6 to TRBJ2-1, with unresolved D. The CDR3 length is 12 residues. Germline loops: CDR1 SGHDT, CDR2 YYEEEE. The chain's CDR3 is CASRKAGNEQFF. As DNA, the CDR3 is TGTGCGTCCAGAAAGGCTGGCAATGAGCAGTTCTTC.

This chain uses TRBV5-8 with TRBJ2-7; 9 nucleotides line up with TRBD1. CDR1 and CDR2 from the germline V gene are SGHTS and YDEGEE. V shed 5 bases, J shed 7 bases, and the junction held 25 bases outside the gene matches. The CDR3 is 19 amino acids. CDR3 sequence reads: CASRSTGTGTGIRSSEQYF. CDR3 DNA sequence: TGTGCCAGCAGGTCGACCGGGACAGGGACGGGAATACGGAGTTCGGAGCAGTACTTC.

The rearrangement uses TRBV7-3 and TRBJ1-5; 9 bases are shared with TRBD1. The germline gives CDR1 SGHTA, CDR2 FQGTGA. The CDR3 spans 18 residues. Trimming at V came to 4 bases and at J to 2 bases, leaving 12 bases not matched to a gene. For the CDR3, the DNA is TGTGCCAGCAGCTCGACCCCGGACAGGGGAATCGGCAATCAGCCCCAGCATTTT. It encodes CASSSTPDRGIGNQPQHF.

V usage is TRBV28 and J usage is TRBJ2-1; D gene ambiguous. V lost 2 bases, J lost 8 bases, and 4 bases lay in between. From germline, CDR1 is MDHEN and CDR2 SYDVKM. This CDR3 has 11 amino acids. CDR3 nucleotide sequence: TGTGCCAGCAGTTTACCGGATGAGCAGTTCTTC. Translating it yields CASSLPDEQFF.